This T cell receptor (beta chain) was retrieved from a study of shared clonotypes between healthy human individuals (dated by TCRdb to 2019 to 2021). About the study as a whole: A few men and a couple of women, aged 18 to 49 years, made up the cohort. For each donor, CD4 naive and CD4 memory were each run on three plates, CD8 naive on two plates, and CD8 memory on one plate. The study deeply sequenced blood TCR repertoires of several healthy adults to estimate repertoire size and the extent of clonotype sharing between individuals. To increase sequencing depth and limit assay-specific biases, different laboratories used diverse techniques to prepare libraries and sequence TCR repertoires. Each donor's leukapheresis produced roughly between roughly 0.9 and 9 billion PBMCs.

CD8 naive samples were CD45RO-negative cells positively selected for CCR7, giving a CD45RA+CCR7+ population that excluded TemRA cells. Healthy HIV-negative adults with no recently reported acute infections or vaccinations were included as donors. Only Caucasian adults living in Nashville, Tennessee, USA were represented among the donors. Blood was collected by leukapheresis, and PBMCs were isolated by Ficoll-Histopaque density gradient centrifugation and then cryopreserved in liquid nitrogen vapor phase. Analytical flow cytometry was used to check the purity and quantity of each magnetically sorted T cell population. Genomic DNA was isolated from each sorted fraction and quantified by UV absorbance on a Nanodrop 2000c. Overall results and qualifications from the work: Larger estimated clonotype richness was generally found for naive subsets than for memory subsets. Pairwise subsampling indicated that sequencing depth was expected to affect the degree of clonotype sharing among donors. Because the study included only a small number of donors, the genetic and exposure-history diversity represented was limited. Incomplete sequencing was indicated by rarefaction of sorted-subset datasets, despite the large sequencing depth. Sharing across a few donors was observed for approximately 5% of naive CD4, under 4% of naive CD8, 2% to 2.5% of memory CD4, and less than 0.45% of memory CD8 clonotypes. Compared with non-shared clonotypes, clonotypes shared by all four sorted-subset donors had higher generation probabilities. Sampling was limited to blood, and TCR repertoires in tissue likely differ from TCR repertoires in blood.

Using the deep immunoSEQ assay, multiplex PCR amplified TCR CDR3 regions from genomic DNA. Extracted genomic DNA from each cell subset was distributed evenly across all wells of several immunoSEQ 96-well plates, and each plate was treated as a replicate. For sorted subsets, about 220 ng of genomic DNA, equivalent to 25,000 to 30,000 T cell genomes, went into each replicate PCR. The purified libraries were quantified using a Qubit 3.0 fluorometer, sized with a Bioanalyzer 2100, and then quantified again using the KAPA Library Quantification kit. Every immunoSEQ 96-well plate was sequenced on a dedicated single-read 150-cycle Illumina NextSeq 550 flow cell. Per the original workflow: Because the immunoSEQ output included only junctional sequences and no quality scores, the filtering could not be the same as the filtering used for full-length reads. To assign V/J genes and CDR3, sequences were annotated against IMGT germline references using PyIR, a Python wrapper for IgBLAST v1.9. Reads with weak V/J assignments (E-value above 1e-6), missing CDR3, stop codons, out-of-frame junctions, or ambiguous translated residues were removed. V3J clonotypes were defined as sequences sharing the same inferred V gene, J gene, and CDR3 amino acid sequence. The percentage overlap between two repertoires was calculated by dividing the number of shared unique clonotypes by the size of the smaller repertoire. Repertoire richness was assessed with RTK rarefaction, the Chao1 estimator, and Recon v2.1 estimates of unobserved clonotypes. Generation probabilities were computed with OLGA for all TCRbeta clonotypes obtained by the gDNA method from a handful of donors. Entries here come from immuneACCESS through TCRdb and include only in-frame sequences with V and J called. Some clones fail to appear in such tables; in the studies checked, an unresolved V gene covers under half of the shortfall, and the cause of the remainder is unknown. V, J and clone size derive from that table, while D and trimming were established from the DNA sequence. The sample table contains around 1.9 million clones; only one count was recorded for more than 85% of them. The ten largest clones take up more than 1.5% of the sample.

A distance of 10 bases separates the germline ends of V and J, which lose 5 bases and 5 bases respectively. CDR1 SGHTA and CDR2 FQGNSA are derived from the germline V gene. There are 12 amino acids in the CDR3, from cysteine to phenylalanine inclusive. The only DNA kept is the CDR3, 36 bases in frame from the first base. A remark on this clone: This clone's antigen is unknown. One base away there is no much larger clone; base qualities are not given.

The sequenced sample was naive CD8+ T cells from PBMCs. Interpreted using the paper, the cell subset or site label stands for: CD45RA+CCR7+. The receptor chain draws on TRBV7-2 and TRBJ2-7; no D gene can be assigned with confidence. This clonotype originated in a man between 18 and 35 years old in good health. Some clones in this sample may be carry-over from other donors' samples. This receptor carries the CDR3 CASSPEGHEQYF. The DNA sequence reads TGTGCCAGCAGCCCTGAAGGGCACGAGCAGTACTTC.